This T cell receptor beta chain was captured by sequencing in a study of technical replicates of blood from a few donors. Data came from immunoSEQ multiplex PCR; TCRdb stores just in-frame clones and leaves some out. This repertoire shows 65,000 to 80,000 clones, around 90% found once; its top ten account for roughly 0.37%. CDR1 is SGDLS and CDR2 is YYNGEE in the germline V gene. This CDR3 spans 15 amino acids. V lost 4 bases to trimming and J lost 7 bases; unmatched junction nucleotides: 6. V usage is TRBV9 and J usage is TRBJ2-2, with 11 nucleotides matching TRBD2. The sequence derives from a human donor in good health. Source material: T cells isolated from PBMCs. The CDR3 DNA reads TGTGCCAGCAGCTCTAGCGGGAGGTTTGGCGGGGAGCTGTTTTTT. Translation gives CASSSSGRFGGELFF.